The 27 T cell receptor beta chains below were found in one sample sequenced in a study of tumor-infiltrating lymphocytes in primary liver carcinoma. Total RNA amounting to approximately 460 ng was the source from which TCR beta cDNA was made with a constant-region primer. The TCR beta library was amplified through three nested multiplex PCR rounds in a modified ARM-PCR procedure. The two initial PCR rounds, around 11 cycles each, used TRBV1-TRBV30 forward and C-beta reverse primers. Each CDR3 protein gets one entry after TCRdb re-called the multiplex PCR reads with MiXCR. The sample includes some 32,000 distinct CDR3 sequences, around 80% of them seen just once. From unsorted bulk tissue weighing about 20-32 mg, DNA and RNA were co-extracted. Sample: liver tumor tissue from sampling region 5. The subset: tumor region T5, tumor centre. The receptors were sampled from a man between 40 and 49 years old with primary liver carcinoma and hepatitis B virus infection.

This clonotype was observed a few times. Since the CDR3 does not end with the conserved phenylalanine or tryptophan, this likely comes from a read error. The chain couples TRBV2 to TRBJ2-1; D might be TRBD1 or TRBD2, each matching 7 bases. This CDR3 region has 14 residues. In germline, CDR1 is SNHLY, CDR2 FYNNEI. The CDR3 loop is CATRGGSRYNEQFL. The CDR3 region has the DNA TGTGCAACCAGGGGGGGGAGCCGCTACAATGAGCAGTTCCTC.

The J gene is TRBJ2-5, the V gene TRBV11-2; possible D gene TRBD2, 5 bases. Germline values: CDR1 SGHAT, CDR2 FQNNGV. Trimming took 11 bases from V and 4 from J, leaving 26 bases between them. CDR3 size: 16 residues. The CDR3 region has the DNA TGTGCCTTCAGCCAAACTCCTGGCGTGGGGAGAGAGACCCAGTACTTC. This sequence encodes CAFSQTPGVGRETQYF.

Comment on this clonotype: Because it lacks the conserved phenylalanine or tryptophan at the end, this CDR3 is likely a read error. V is TRBV7-9 and J is TRBJ1-2; no reliable D call. The CDR3 has 16 residues. Germline CDR1 is SEHNR and CDR2 is FQNEAQ (reference sequence). CDR3 coding DNA: TGTGTCAGCAACCCCGAGGGCAGGCTGTCCCGGTATGGCTACACCCTC. Translated, it gives CVSNPEGRLSRYGYTL.

The chain carries TRBV12-3 or TRBV12-4 and TRBJ2-2, with TRBD1 as a possible D gene (6 bases). CDR3 size: 14 residues. This chain's CDR3 is CDSSHHKGAGELFF. CDR3 DNA sequence: TGTGATAGCAGCCACCACAAGGGGGCCGGGGAGCTGTTTTTT.

This chain uses TRBV6-1 with TRBJ2-2; 11 positions agree with TRBD2. Germline trimming cut 10 bases from V and 5 bases from J; bases unmatched to any gene: 6. CDR1 and CDR2 from the germline V gene are MNHNS and SASEGT. The CDR3 runs to 14 residues. The CDR3 loop reads CANGGLAATGELFF. The DNA for the CDR3 is TGTGCCAACGGGGGACTAGCGGCGACCGGGGAGCTGTTTTTT.

A remark on this clonotype: Likely a read error: the CDR3 ends without its conserved phenylalanine or tryptophan. The chain joins TRBV11-2 to TRBJ2-1; 9 bases are shared with TRBD2. The CDR3 runs 14 residues. V trimming: 2 bases; J trimming: 9 bases; junction bases outside the gene matches: 5. The germline CDR1 and CDR2 sequences are SGHAT and FQNNGV. The CDR3 DNA reads as TGTGCCAGCAGCTTATTAGCGGGAGTATGTGAGCAGTTCGTC. It is translated as CASSLLAGVCEQFV.

The chain employs TRBV5-6 and TRBJ2-2; the D gene could be TRBD1 or TRBD2 (5 bases each). V lost 7 bases and J 4 bases, leaving 17 bases between the germline ends. The CDR3 sequence is 15 residues long. The V gene's germline CDR1 is SGHDT and CDR2 YYEEEE. CDR3 loop: CASYIGIGVTGELFF. The DNA of the CDR3 is TGTGCCAGCTATATCGGGATAGGGGTCACCGGGGAGCTGTTTTTT.

This clonotype was counted a single time. No conserved phenylalanine or tryptophan ends this CDR3, so it is likely a read error. The chain combines TRBV4-3 with TRBJ2-2; D gene unclear. The CDR3 loop spans 16 amino acids. Germline V gene lookup returns CDR1 LGHNA and CDR2 YSLEER. The CDR3 nucleotides read TGCGCCAGCAGCCAAAGCCCAGAAGGAAACCCCGGAGAGCTGTTTTCT. It is translated as CASSQSPEGNPGELFS.

As to this clonotype: One end of the junction fails to match germline, which may point to a read error. The rearrangement uses TRBV29-1 and TRBJ2-1; D perhaps matches TRBD1 (6 bases). The CDR3 totals 14 residues. CDR1 SQVTM and CDR2 ANQGSEA come from the germline V gene. The CDR3: CSVLGQGVINEQSF. CDR3 bases: TGCAGCGTTCTGGGACAAGGGGTGATCAATGAGCAGTCCTTC.

The chain is built from TRBV28 and TRBJ2-1; D may be TRBD2 (6 bases). The CDR3 is 15 residues long. Germline V lookup: CDR1 MDHEN, CDR2 SYDVKM. Between the trimmed V and J ends, which lost 11 bases and 3 bases, there was a span of 20 bases. The CDR3 region is CAGTPASVIYNEQFF. The CDR3 DNA follows: TGTGCCGGCACTCCTGCTAGCGTGATCTACAATGAGCAGTTCTTC.

To note about this clonotype: Because the CDR3 is missing its conserved closing phenylalanine or tryptophan, this is likely a read error. The chain links TRBV10-2 to TRBJ2-5; D tentatively reads TRBD1 or TRBD2 (5 bases each). Germline V gene lookup returns CDR1 WSHSY and CDR2 SAAADI. The CDR3 runs 16 residues. The CDR3, as DNA: TGCACCAGCACCCTGGGGACCTATACTCCCCTGGAGACCCAGTACTTG. As protein: CTSTLGTYTPLETQYL.

With respect to this clonotype: A junction boundary mismatches the germline segment, possibly from a read error. The rearrangement joins TRBV6-6 to TRBJ2-5; perhaps TRBD2 as D (5 bases). The CDR3 is 14 residues long. The V gene's germline CDR1 is MNHNY and CDR2 SVGAGI (reference sequence). CDR3 in DNA: TGTGTCAGCAGTTACCAATGGCGGGAAGAGACCCAGTACTTC. This encodes CVSSYQWREETQYF.

As regards this clonotype: One end of the junction is discordant with germline, which a read error may explain. The chain combines TRBV11-2 with TRBJ2-3, with a tentative D call TRBD2 (6 bases). This CDR3 is built from 15 residues. Per the germline V gene, CDR1 is SGHAT and CDR2 is FQNNGV. The CDR3, as DNA: TGTGCTAGCAGCACCGGGACTTGCGGCACAGATGCGCAGTATTTT. It is translated as CASSTGTCGTDAQYF.

Regarding this clonotype: Likely a read error: the CDR3 ends without its conserved phenylalanine or tryptophan. V and J are TRBV12-3 or TRBV12-4 and TRBJ2-4; D tentatively reads TRBD1 or TRBD2 (5 bases each). This CDR3 has 18 residues. V lost 2 bases, J lost 0 bases, and 17 bases lay in between. The CDR3 loop reads CASSLWGEEDIAKNIQYS. CDR3 bases: TGTGCCAGCAGTTTATGGGGTGAGGAGGACATAGCCAAAAACATTCAGTACTCC.

Comment on this clonotype: A junction end diverges from the germline sequence, so it may reflect a read error. The CDR3 spells CAGSAQAGNYERYF. For the CDR3, the DNA is TGTGCCGGCAGTGCCCAAGCGGGGAACTACGAGCGGTACTTC. This chain joins TRBV28 and TRBJ2-7; 7 bases agree with TRBD2. The CDR3 is made up of 14 amino acids. Germline-derived CDR1 and CDR2 are MDHEN and SYDVKM.

A word on this clonotype: A much larger clone lies one base from this, so it may be a read error. V and J are TRBV7-3 and TRBJ2-5, with D unresolved. Germline loops: CDR1 SGHTA, CDR2 FQGTGA. There are 14 residues in the CDR3. The germline V and J ends were trimmed by 5 bases and 1 base, with 11 bases remaining between them. The CDR3 protein is CASSVIGFQETQYF. The DNA for the CDR3 is TGTGCCAGCAGCGTTATTGGGTTCCAAGAGACCCAGTACTTC.

Concerning this clonotype: The junction differs from germline at one of its ends, possibly a read error. CDR3 in DNA: TGTGCCAGCAGCGAGCCCCCGGGACGGCAGCTCTCTGGGGCCAACGTCCTTACTTTC. It encodes CASSEPPGRQLSGANVLTF. This chain connects TRBV11-2 to TRBJ2-6; the D gene could be TRBD1 or TRBD2 (5 bases each). This CDR3 contains 19 residues. Germline V lookup: CDR1 SGHAT, CDR2 FQNNGV.

Concerning this clonotype itself: The CDR3 carries no conserved terminal phenylalanine or tryptophan, so it likely arises from a read error. This sequence joins TRBV5-1 and TRBJ2-2, with 7 bases identical to TRBD2. CDR1 SGHRS and CDR2 YFSETQ come from the germline V gene. The CDR3 is made up of 17 amino acids. In DNA form, the CDR3 reads TGCGCCAGCAGCTTGTCGTCCGGGACTACCCTCGGCGGGAAGCTGTTTATT. This gives the protein CASSLSSGTTLGGKLFI.

A word on this clonotype: An end of the junction differs from the germline gene, which may be a read error. The chain employs TRBV6-5 and TRBJ2-3, with D possibly TRBD2 on 5 matching bases. This CDR3 has 15 residues. Germline V gives CDR1 MNHEY, CDR2 SVGAGI. The CDR3 coding sequence is TGTGCCAGCAACCCTAGAGGGTCTGGCACGGATACGCAGTATTTT. Encoded protein: CASNPRGSGTDTQYF.

This chain connects TRBV4-3 to TRBJ2-7; TRBD2 might be the D (6 bases). CDR1 LGHNA and CDR2 YSLEER come from the germline V gene. This CDR3 contains 15 residues. CDR3 DNA sequence: TGCGTCAGTAGCCAAGATCGGGAGACTCCCCACGAGCAGTACTTC. It translates to CVSSQDRETPHEQYF.

V gene TRBV5-6 combines with J gene TRBJ1-5; no firm D call. Trimming stripped 6 bases from V and 4 bases from J, with 14 bases between. The CDR3 consists of 14 residues. Germline V CDR1 and CDR2: SGHDT, YYEEEE. The CDR3 is CASNFGRNNQPQHF. In DNA, the CDR3 is TGTGCCAGCAACTTCGGACGGAATAATCAGCCCCAGCATTTT.

About this clonotype: One junction end disagrees with the germline gene, perhaps due to a read error. The chain is built from TRBV6-5 and TRBJ2-7, with D possibly matching TRBD1 (6 bases). The CDR3 extends over 15 amino acids. Germline CDR1 is MNHEY and CDR2 is SVGAGI. CDR3 in DNA: TGTGCCAACAGTTACTCGACTCAGGGGTACTACGAGCAGTACTTC. Its protein is CANSYSTQGYYEQYF.

As for this clonotype: Because it lacks the conserved phenylalanine or tryptophan at the end, this CDR3 is likely a read error. The CDR3 here is CASALTANTEAFI. CDR3 coding DNA: TGTGCTAGCGCCTTGACAGCGAACACTGAAGCTTTCATT. The chain combines TRBV11-2 with TRBJ1-1, with D possibly matching TRBD1 (5 bases). CDR3 length: 13 amino acids. In germline, CDR1 is SGHAT, CDR2 FQNNGV.

Comments on this clonotype: The conserved phenylalanine or tryptophan normally closing the CDR3 is absent here, so this likely arose from a read error. The chain joins TRBV4-3 to TRBJ2-7; possibly TRBD2 for D (6 bases). Looked up from germline, CDR1 is LGHNA and CDR2 is YSLEER. V was shortened by 0 bases and J by 2 bases, with 11 bases between the two germline ends. The CDR3 extends over 15 amino acids. In nucleotides, the CDR3 is TGCGCCAGCAGCCAAGATCGGGAGACCCCCTACGAGCAGTACTCA. Its protein product is CASSQDRETPYEQYS.

About this clonotype itself: At one end, the junction sequence differs from germline, possibly due to a read error. This chain joins TRBV12-3 or TRBV12-4 and TRBJ2-5, with D perhaps TRBD2 (6 bases). The length of the CDR3 is 13 residues. Here the CDR3 reads CASSLTAGRTQYF. CDR3 DNA sequence: TGTGCCAGCAGTTTAACGGCTGGGAGGACCCAATACTTC.

This chain joins TRBV12-3 or TRBV12-4 and TRBJ2-5; TRBD2 matches at 14 bases. The CDR3 length is 18 residues. With 5 bases clipped from V and 11 bases from J, the junction kept 19 bases outside the gene matches. CDR3 protein: CASSKGTSGSLRQGTQYF. CDR3 in DNA: TGTGCCAGCAGTAAGGGGACTAGCGGGAGCCTTCGGCAGGGGACACAGTACTTC.

This clonotype was picked up one time. The rearrangement links TRBV29-1 to TRBJ2-1, with D perhaps matching TRBD2 (6 bases). The CDR3 loop spans 14 amino acids. Trimming pared 5 bases from V and 8 bases from J, leaving 19 bases between. The germline V gene encodes CDR1 SQVTM and CDR2 ANQGSEA. The chain's CDR3 is CSVIGGTGRDEQFF. CDR3 coding DNA: TGCAGCGTTATTGGCGGGACGGGTAGGGATGAGCAGTTCTTC.